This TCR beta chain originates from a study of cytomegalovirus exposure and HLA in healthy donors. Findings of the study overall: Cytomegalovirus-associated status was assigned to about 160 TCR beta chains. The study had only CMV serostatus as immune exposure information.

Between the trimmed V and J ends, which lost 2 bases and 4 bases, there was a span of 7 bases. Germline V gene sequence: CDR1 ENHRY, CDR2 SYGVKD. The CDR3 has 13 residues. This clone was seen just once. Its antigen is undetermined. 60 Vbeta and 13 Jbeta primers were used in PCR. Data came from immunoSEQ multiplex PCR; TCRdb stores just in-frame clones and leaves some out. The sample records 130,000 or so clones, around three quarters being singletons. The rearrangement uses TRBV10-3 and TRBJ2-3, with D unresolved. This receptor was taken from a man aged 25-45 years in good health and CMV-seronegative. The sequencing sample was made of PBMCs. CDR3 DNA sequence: TGTGCCATCAGTGAGCCGGTGGCAGATACGCAGTATTTT. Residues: CAISEPVADTQYF.